This TCR beta chain was captured in a study of blood T cells in healthy people across ages. Using a J-beta primer mix together with a sample-barcoded 5' primer, a second PCR was run for roughly 7 to 11 cycles. TCRdb re-derived calls from the 5' RACE reads in MiXCR, one entry per CDR3 protein. The sample lists hundreds of thousands of distinct CDR3 sequences, under 55% occurring once. Trimming left V 6 bases short and J 11 bases short, with 25 bases between. The CDR3 extends over 15 amino acids. The sample consisted of blood. The source is a man in his sixties in good health. V gene TRBV12-3 or TRBV12-4 combines with J gene TRBJ2-5; maybe TRBD1 (6 bases). CDR3 bases: TGTGCCAGCAGCCCGGACAGAAACCCATACAATGAGCAGTACTTC. Translation: CASSPDRNPYNEQYF.